This T cell receptor (beta chain) was sequenced in a study of blood T cell repertoires in COVID-19. As for the study in general: Sites in the United States, Italy and Spain provided acute and convalescent COVID-19 samples. In each case, the material was cDNA or gDNA derived from T cells, B-cell-depleted T cells, or PBMCs.

Under the authors' procedure: Amplification from reference gene primers served as the basis for estimated nucleated cell counts. Generated by immunoSEQ multiplex PCR, the TCRdb table keeps only in-frame clones and is missing some. The V and J calls and clone size were taken over from that table, and D and trimming were inferred from the DNA. The repertoire holds fewer than 120,000 clones, 60% to 80% seen once, with more than 15% in the top ten. The sequenced sample consisted of peripheral blood. This TCR was recovered from an elderly woman with active or convalescent COVID-19.

DNA for the CDR3: TGTGCCAGTAGCGATATCACTAGCGGGAGAGTCTACAATGAGCAGTTCTTC. It yields the protein CASSDITSGRVYNEQFF. The rearrangement links TRBV19 to TRBJ2-1; 11 nucleotides agree with TRBD2. Germline V lookup: CDR1 LNHDA, CDR2 SQIVND (reference sequence). Trimming at V came to 6 bases and at J to 3 bases, leaving 10 bases not matched to a gene. The CDR3 covers 17 residues.